Each of the 16 T cell receptor beta chains below was sequenced from the same sample in a study of tumor-infiltrating lymphocytes in localized non-small cell lung cancer. Measured with immunoSEQ multiplex PCR; TCRdb has only the in-frame clones, and not every one. The sample lists tens of thousands of clones, around two thirds seen once, with around 6.3% in the top ten. Sequences were obtained from lung tumor tissue. The receptors come from a human donor with non-small cell lung cancer.

The rearrangement links TRBV19 to TRBJ1-2; D unclear. Trimming took off 5 bases at V and 5 bases at J, with 12 bases between the two ends. Germline-derived CDR1 and CDR2 are LNHDA and SQIVND (reference sequence). The CDR3 length is 13 residues. CDR3 in DNA: TGTGCCAGTAGTGCCAGGTCGTTTTATGGCTACACCTTC. It specifies CASSARSFYGYTF.

Only a few counts were recorded for this clone. This chain links TRBV5-1 with TRBJ1-4; D is unresolved. The CDR3 loop spans 13 amino acids. The ends were cut back, 0 bases at V and 7 bases at J, with 7 bases in the middle. Germline CDR1 and CDR2: SGHRS and YFSETQ. The CDR3 loop reads CASSLEGFEKLFF. The CDR3, as DNA: TGCGCCAGCAGCTTGGAAGGATTTGAAAAACTGTTTTTT.

This sequence joins TRBV30 and TRBJ1-2, with TRBD1 as a possible D gene (5 bases). V was cut by 3 bases and J by 8 bases, with 13 bases left in between. In germline, CDR1 is GTSNPN, CDR2 SVGIG (reference sequence). CDR3 size: 12 residues. CDR3 nucleotide sequence: TGTGCCTGGAGCGCTAATCGGGGGGGCTACACCTTC. The encoded protein is CAWSANRGGYTF.

V gene TRBV9 combines with J gene TRBJ2-3; unclear D gene. Germline CDR1 reads SGDLS; CDR2 reads YYNGEE. CDR3 length equals 15 residues. The ends were cut back, 0 bases at V and 1 base at J, with 9 bases in the middle. CDR3 nucleotide sequence: TGTGCCAGCAGCGTAGGTGGTAGACGCACAGATACGCAGTATTTT. Encoded protein: CASSVGGRRTDTQYF.

The chain carries TRBV28 and TRBJ1-6, with TRBD1 identical over 10 bases. The ends lost 5 bases at V and 9 bases at J; junction bases unmatched: 7. CDR1 is MDHEN, CDR2 SYDVKM, per germline. CDR3 length equals 15 residues. The CDR3 DNA is TGTGCCAGCAGTCCGGGACAGGGGAACAGTTCACCCCTCCACTTT. Protein sequence: CASSPGQGNSSPLHF.

The chain joins TRBV6-1 to TRBJ2-7, with TRBD2 as a possible D gene (6 bases). Per germline, CDR1 MNHNS and CDR2 SASEGT. The germline V and J ends were trimmed by 7 bases and 7 bases, with 17 bases remaining between them. This CDR3 region has 13 residues. Here the CDR3 reads CASTRDSLREQYF. Here the CDR3 DNA reads TGTGCCAGCACCCGGGACTCTTTGAGGGAGCAGTACTTC.

This clone is medium-sized (0.01 to 0.1%) in the sample. The chain recombines TRBV7-9 with TRBJ2-5; D may be TRBD2 (6 bases). Deletions cut 5 bases from V and 5 bases from J, with 18 bases between. This CDR3 region has 15 residues. From germline, CDR1 is SEHNR and CDR2 FQNEAQ (reference sequence). The CDR3 sequence: CASSPEAGIIETQYF. The CDR3 DNA sequence: TGTGCCAGCAGCCCCGAGGCGGGAATTATCGAGACCCAGTACTTC.

This clone is deemed large. The chain uses TRBV5-1 and TRBJ1-4, with 10 nucleotides matching TRBD1. Trimming took 4 bases from V and 4 from J; bases not matched to a gene: 13. The CDR3 sequence is 18 residues long. Per the germline V gene, CDR1 is SGHRS and CDR2 is YFSETQ. This CDR3 reads CASSPAQTGGGINEKLFF. DNA for the CDR3: TGCGCCAGCAGCCCGGCCCAGACAGGGGGCGGAATTAATGAAAAACTGTTTTTT.

V and J are TRBV2 and TRBJ2-1, with TRBD2 identical over 10 bases. The V and J ends lost 6 bases and 8 bases, in that order; junction bases with no gene match: 7. Germline CDR1 SNHLY, CDR2 FYNNEI. The CDR3 runs 14 residues. The CDR3 here is CASRGTSVGDEQFF. Written as DNA, the CDR3 is TGTGCCAGCAGGGGGACTAGCGTTGGGGATGAGCAGTTCTTC.

A single count supports this clone. V is TRBV6-1 and J is TRBJ1-2; 8 nucleotides align to TRBD1. This CDR3 has 15 amino acids. Trimming cost V 1 base and J 5 bases; bases outside gene matches: 6. Germline assignment: CDR1 MNHNS and CDR2 SASEGT. In DNA, the CDR3 is TGTGCCAGCAGTGAAGGGACAGGGATAGGGTATGGCTACACCTTC. It encodes CASSEGTGIGYGYTF.

This clone was detected a few times. The rearrangement uses TRBV12-5 and TRBJ2-4; 10 bases fit TRBD1. CDR3 length equals 14 residues. J lost 5 bases, V lost 3 bases, and 1 base had no gene match. Per germline, CDR1 LGHNT and CDR2 FRNRAP. CDR3 DNA: TGTGCTAGTGGTTTAGGACAGGGGGAAAACATTCAGTACTTC. It codes for CASGLGQGENIQYF.

This clone was observed a handful of times. The chain couples TRBV9 to TRBJ2-7; 11 bases map to TRBD2. This CDR3 comprises 15 residues. Per germline, CDR1 SGDLS and CDR2 YYNGEE. The V and J ends lost 0 bases and 6 bases, in that order; junction bases with no gene match: 5. CDR3 sequence reads: CASSVVGSGGAEQYF. The CDR3 DNA reads as TGTGCCAGCAGCGTAGTGGGTAGCGGGGGGGCCGAGCAGTACTTC.

The chain uses TRBV2 and TRBJ2-5; the D gene could be TRBD1 or TRBD2 (6 bases each). CDR3 length: 15 amino acids. V was clipped by 1 base and J by 5 bases, with 14 bases between them. Per germline, CDR1 SNHLY and CDR2 FYNNEI. Here the CDR3 DNA reads TGTGCCAGCAGTGAAGAGGGGGGCAGGTTCGAGACCCAGTACTTC. This sequence encodes CASSEEGGRFETQYF.

V gene TRBV6-1 combines with J gene TRBJ1-2; 9 bases are a match to TRBD1. The V gene end was trimmed by 7 bases and the J gene end by 6 bases; junction bases not matched to a gene: 6. This CDR3 is 13 amino acids long. From germline, CDR1 is MNHNS and CDR2 SASEGT. CDR3 amino acids: CASTLGQGNGYTF. CDR3 sequence (DNA): TGTGCCAGCACCCTGGGACAGGGAAATGGCTACACCTTC.

This clone has a single count. The V call is TRBV4-1, the J call TRBJ1-2; D is unclear. Trimming removed 4 bases from V and 0 bases from J, with 9 bases in between. CDR1 and CDR2 from the germline V gene are MGHRA and YSYEKL. The CDR3 has 14 amino acids. For the CDR3, the DNA is TGCGCCAGCAGCCCAGGACCTACTAACTATGGCTACACCTTC. Its translation is CASSPGPTNYGYTF.

This sequence joins TRBV6-4 and TRBJ1-1, with D unresolved. V was pared by 3 bases and J by 12 bases, with 8 bases between. Germline lookup yields CDR1 MRHNA and CDR2 SNTAGT. There are 10 residues in the CDR3. This CDR3 reads CASSDIQTFF. The CDR3 nucleotides are TGTGCCAGCAGTGATATTCAAACTTTCTTT.